The 10 T cell receptor beta chains listed next were all sequenced from one sample in a study of blood T cell repertoires in COVID-19. Produced via immunoSEQ multiplex PCR; TCRdb's table is partial and in-frame only. The repertoire holds just over 350,000 clones, with 65% to 90% as singletons. Sequenced input: peripheral blood. The receptor source for this set is a woman aged 60-75 years with COVID-19, enrolled during active disease.

Only one count was recorded for this clone. The rearrangement links TRBV9 to TRBJ2-3, with 7 bases identical to TRBD2. J gave up 0 bases and V 4 bases, and 5 bases lay outside the gene matches. The length of the CDR3 is 15 residues. CDR1 and CDR2 (germline): SGDLS, YYNGEE. The CDR3 sequence is CASSISGVSTDTQYF. CDR3 sequence (DNA): TGTGCCAGCAGCATAAGCGGGGTGAGCACAGATACGCAGTATTTT.

The chain links TRBV27 to TRBJ1-4; D perhaps matches TRBD1 (5 bases). With 5 bases removed from V and 5 bases from J, the gap between germline ends came to 15 bases. This CDR3 has 15 amino acids. CDR1 MNHEY and CDR2 SMNVEV come from the germline V gene (reference sequence). DNA of the CDR3: TGTGCCAGCAGTACCCTAGGGGCAGCCAATGAAAAACTGTTTTTT. Its translation: CASSTLGAANEKLFF.

V usage is TRBV5-5 and J usage is TRBJ2-7, with 9 positions matching TRBD1. With V trimmed by 2 bases and J by 3 bases, 12 bases remained unmatched. The germline gives CDR1 SGHKS, CDR2 YYEKEE (reference sequence). This CDR3 comprises 17 residues. The CDR3 loop reads CASSLAAGQGSLYEQYF. CDR3 in DNA: TGTGCCAGCAGCTTAGCGGCCGGACAGGGGTCCCTCTACGAGCAGTACTTC.

The V and J genes are TRBV5-4 and TRBJ2-1, with D possibly being TRBD1 (6 bases). Germline V CDR1 and CDR2: SGHNT, YYREEE (reference sequence). The V end lost 5 bases, the J end lost 3 bases, and 15 bases lay between the germline ends. The CDR3 runs to 15 residues. This CDR3 is CASSVTGSGYNEQFF. As DNA, the CDR3 is TGTGCCAGCAGTGTCACAGGGAGCGGCTACAATGAGCAGTTCTTC.

The chain recombines TRBV19 with TRBJ2-7; D not resolved. The CDR3 runs to 14 residues. The germline V gene encodes CDR1 LNHDA and CDR2 SQIVND (reference sequence). V lost 5 bases to trimming and J lost 0 bases, with 11 bases between them. CDR3 sequence (DNA): TGTGCCAGTAGTCCCCCGTTGAGCTCCTACGAGCAGTACTTC. This gives the protein CASSPPLSSYEQYF. Full variable domain (outside the CDR3, taken from reference TRBV19 and TRBJ2-7): DGGITQSPKYLFRKEGQNVTLSCEQNLNHDAMYWYRQDPGQGLRLIYYSQIVNDFQKGDIAEGYSVSREKKESFPLTVTSAQKNPTAFYLCASSPPLSSYEQYFGPGTRLTVT.

The gene calls are TRBV30 and TRBJ1-3; TRBD1 aligns across 7 bases. Losses at the gene ends were 2 bases for V and 0 bases for J; bases not matched to a gene: 7. Germline values: CDR1 GTSNPN, CDR2 SVGIG (reference sequence). This CDR3 is 16 amino acids long. CDR3 residues: CAWSSRQGFSGNTIYF. CDR3 nucleotides: TGTGCCTGGAGTTCCCGACAGGGTTTCTCTGGAAACACCATATATTTT.

The chain uses TRBV11-3 and TRBJ1-3; D gene ambiguous. V lost 1 base, J lost 1 base, and 11 bases lay in between. This CDR3 has 16 residues. Per germline, CDR1 SGHNT and CDR2 YENEEA. The CDR3 sequence: CASSLGRTASGNTIYF. The CDR3 bases are TGTGCCAGCAGCTTAGGCCGTACAGCATCTGGAAACACCATATATTTT.

The V gene is TRBV7-3, the J gene TRBJ2-2, with 13 bases matching TRBD2. The length of the CDR3 is 18 residues. Germline V gene sequence: CDR1 SGHTA, CDR2 FQGTGA. With V trimmed by 5 bases and J by 4 bases, 10 bases remained unmatched. This CDR3 reads CASSRTSGGLRSTGELFF. The CDR3 DNA reads TGTGCCAGCAGCCGGACTAGCGGGGGCCTCAGGAGCACCGGGGAGCTGTTTTTT.

The chain combines TRBV19 with TRBJ1-1, with TRBD1 as a possible D gene (6 bases). The germline V and J ends were trimmed by 8 bases and 11 bases, with 21 bases remaining between them. Germline assignment: CDR1 LNHDA and CDR2 SQIVND (reference sequence). The CDR3 loop spans 13 amino acids. The CDR3 reads CASHASGGSDAFF. For the CDR3, the DNA is TGTGCCAGTCACGCCTCGGGGGGCTCGGATGCTTTCTTT.

The chain employs TRBV11-1 and TRBJ2-7, with 7 bases lining up with TRBD1. The germline V gene has CDR1 SGHAT and CDR2 FQDESV (reference sequence). The CDR3 loop spans 12 amino acids. V was pared by 5 bases and J by 4 bases, with 2 bases of the junction left unmatched. CDR3 in amino acids: CASSRQGYEQYF. DNA of the CDR3: TGTGCCAGCAGCCGACAGGGTTACGAGCAGTACTTC.